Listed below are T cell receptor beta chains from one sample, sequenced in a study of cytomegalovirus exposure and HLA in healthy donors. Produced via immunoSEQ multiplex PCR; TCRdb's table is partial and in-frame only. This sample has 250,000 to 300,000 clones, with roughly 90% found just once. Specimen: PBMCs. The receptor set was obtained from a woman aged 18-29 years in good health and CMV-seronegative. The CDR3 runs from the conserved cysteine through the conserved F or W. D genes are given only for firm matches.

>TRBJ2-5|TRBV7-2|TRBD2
CASSLVPAGAQETQYF
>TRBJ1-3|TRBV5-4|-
CASSLARGNTIYF
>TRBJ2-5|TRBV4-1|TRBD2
CASSLPTGPTSGSPVETQYF
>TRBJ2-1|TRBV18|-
CASSPSEARAPVGQFF
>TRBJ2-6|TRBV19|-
CASSAWEAEANVLTF
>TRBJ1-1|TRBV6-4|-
CASSETAWNTEAFF
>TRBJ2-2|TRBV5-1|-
CASSLTPGIGELFF
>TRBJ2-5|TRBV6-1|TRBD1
CALGRTGGVETQYF
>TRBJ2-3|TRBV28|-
CASSFVGPGGSTDTQYF
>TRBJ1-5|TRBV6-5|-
CASSYSMRSNQPQHF
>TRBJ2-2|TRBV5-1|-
CASSLELTGELFF
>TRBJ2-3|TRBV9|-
CASSVGLLAPDTQYF
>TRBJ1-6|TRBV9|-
CASSVGPPPLHF
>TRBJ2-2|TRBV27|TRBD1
CASRYRGPSGELFF
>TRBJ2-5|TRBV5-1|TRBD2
CASSLVASGAWETQYF
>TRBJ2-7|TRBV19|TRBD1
CASSPRTGVTDEQYF
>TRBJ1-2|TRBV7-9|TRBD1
CASSSTGFTNYGYTF
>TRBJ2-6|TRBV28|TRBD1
CASSLGQGPSGANVLTF
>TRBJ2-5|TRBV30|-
CAWSGEYQETQYF
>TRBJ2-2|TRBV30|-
CAWKGGNTGELFF
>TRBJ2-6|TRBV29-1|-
CSVAAVLSGANVLTF
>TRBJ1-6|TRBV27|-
CASSLTPGSYNSPLHF
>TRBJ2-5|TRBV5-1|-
CASTRENDLRETQYF
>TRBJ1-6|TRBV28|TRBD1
CASKRGTANNSPLHF
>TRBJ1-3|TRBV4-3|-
CASSQDHLASGNTIYF
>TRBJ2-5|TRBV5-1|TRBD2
CASSLYSGGHQETQYF
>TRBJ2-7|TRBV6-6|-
CASRLHPTGEQYF
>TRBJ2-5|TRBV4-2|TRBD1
CASSQGQGDQETQYF
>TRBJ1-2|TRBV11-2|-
CASSSGASRGNYGYTF
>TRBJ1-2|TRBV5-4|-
CASSSSETDYGYTF
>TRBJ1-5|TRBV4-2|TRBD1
CASSQRTGSNQPQHF
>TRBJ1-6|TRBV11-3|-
CASSFGGNSPLHF
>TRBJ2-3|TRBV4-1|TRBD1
CASSQLGQGRTDTQYF
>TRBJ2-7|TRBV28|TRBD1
CASTTIGDSGAEQYF
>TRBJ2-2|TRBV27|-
CASSSPVRGLTYGELFF
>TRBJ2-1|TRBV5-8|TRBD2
CASSLVGGSSHNEQFF
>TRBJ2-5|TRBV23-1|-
CASSQSPTQETQYF
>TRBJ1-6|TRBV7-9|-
CASSLRDNPASPLHF
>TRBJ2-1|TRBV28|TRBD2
CASRETSGVSYNEQFF
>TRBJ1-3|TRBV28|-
CASRGVSGNTIYF
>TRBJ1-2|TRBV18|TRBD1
CASSLDRVNYGYTF
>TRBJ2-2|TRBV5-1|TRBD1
CASSSRQGANGELFF
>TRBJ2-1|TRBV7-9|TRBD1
CASSLAQGQGDNEQFF
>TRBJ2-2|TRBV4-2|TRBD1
CASSQDGEVRGPSELFF
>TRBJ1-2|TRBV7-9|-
CASSLGAAGYTF
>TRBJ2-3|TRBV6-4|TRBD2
CASARLAGGIKDTQYF
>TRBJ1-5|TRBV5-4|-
CASSLHPGGQPQHF
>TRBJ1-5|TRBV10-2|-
CASSPSGGTGDSQPQHF
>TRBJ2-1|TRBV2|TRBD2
CASSETSGGGFNEQFF
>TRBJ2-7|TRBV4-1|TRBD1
CASSPGQGGTYEQYF
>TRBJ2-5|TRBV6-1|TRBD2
CASSDLSSGGAGETQYF
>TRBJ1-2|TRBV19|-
CASSSPFGRLGGYTF
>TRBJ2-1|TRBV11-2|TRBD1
CASRTGQGIDEQFF
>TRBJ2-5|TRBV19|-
CASSKRLDRQETQYF
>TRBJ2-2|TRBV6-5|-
CASSLLLSNTGELFF